What follows are 22 T cell receptor beta chains derived from one specimen sequenced in a study of cytomegalovirus exposure and HLA in healthy donors. PCR employed 60 Vbeta and 13 Jbeta primers. Clones were read by immunoSEQ multiplex PCR, and TCRdb kept only the in-frame ones, dropping some. Here the sample table reports tens of thousands of clones. The source material was PBMCs. The receptors come from a female donor in good health and CMV-seropositive.

For the CDR3, the DNA is TGTGCCAGCAGTTTATGGGGGGGCGCGGGAGAGACCCAGTACTTC. It codes for CASSLWGGAGETQYF. This chain links TRBV27 with TRBJ2-5, with D perhaps TRBD2 (7 bases). This CDR3 is built from 15 residues. V lost 1 base to trimming and J lost 4 bases, with 13 bases between them. Germline loops: CDR1 MNHEY, CDR2 SMNVEV (reference sequence).

The rearrangement uses TRBV4-2 and TRBJ2-7, with 7 bases matching TRBD2. This CDR3 spans 15 amino acids. Germline assignment: CDR1 LGHNA and CDR2 YNFKEQ. With V trimmed by 1 base and J by 3 bases, 6 bases remained unmatched. The CDR3 sequence is CASSQGAGPDYEQYF. CDR3 nucleotides: TGTGCCAGCAGCCAAGGAGCGGGACCCGACTACGAGCAGTACTTC.

The chain carries TRBV6-5 and TRBJ1-2; a possible D gene is TRBD1 (5 bases). The CDR3 covers 16 residues. The V gene's germline CDR1 is MNHEY and CDR2 SVGAGI. V shed 2 bases and J shed 8 bases, with 21 bases lying between them. CDR3 nucleotides: TGTGCCAGCAGTTACCGAGGCACGGGGGATCCACTCGGCTACACCTTC. Protein: CASSYRGTGDPLGYTF.

The V and J genes are TRBV5-6 and TRBJ1-2, with D unclear. The length of the CDR3 is 15 residues. Deletions cut 1 base from V and 0 bases from J, with 10 bases between. Germline assignment: CDR1 SGHDT and CDR2 YYEEEE. CDR3 coding DNA: TGTGCCAGCAGCTTGTGGGCCGCTTCTAACTATGGCTACACCTTC. Its protein is CASSLWAASNYGYTF.

This sequence joins TRBV18 and TRBJ2-7; D unclear. The CDR3 is made up of 13 amino acids. The ends were cut back, 3 bases at V and 6 bases at J, with 12 bases in the middle. In germline, CDR1 is KGHSH, CDR2 LQKENI. DNA for the CDR3: TGTGCCAGCTCACCGGCGATGGAGTCCGAGCAGTACTTC. Encoded protein: CASSPAMESEQYF.

V and J are TRBV10-3 and TRBJ2-5; TRBD2 agrees at 9 bases. Trimming cost V 9 bases and J 2 bases; bases outside gene matches: 4. Looked up from germline, CDR1 is ENHRY and CDR2 is SYGVKD. This CDR3 spans 13 amino acids. The CDR3 sequence: CAIGLAGQETQYF. The CDR3 DNA is TGTGCCATAGGTCTAGCGGGACAAGAGACCCAGTACTTC.

The J gene is TRBJ2-7, the V gene TRBV10-3; 7 bases agree with TRBD2. The CDR3 covers 14 residues. The germline V gene encodes CDR1 ENHRY and CDR2 SYGVKD. V lost 6 bases, J lost 2 bases, and 7 bases stayed unmatched. As DNA, the CDR3 is TGTGCCATCAGAACTACTAGCGAAGCCTACGAGCAGTACTTC. This codes for CAIRTTSEAYEQYF.

This chain links TRBV25-1 with TRBJ1-2, with D unclear. CDR1 and CDR2 (germline): MGHDK, SYGVNS. V was pared by 7 bases and J by 3 bases, with 15 bases between. CDR3 size: 14 residues. Written as DNA, the CDR3 is TGTGCCAGCACTCCCAGCGGAGAGGACTATGGCTACACCTTC. As protein: CASTPSGEDYGYTF.

This chain connects TRBV19 to TRBJ2-2; a possible D gene is TRBD2 (5 bases). The germline CDR1 and CDR2 sequences are LNHDA and SQIVND (reference sequence). V shed 7 bases and J shed 4 bases, with 16 bases lying between them. This CDR3 region has 15 residues. CDR3 nucleotides: TGTGCCAGTATCTCACGGGGTCAATCCACCGGGGAGCTGTTTTTT. It specifies CASISRGQSTGELFF.

CDR3: CASSPDLAGQETQYF. CDR3 coding DNA: TGTGCCAGCTCACCAGATTTAGCGGGGCAAGAGACCCAGTACTTC. The chain is built from TRBV18 and TRBJ2-5; TRBD2 aligns across 8 bases. Looked up from germline, CDR1 is KGHSH and CDR2 is LQKENI. The V segment lost 2 bases and the J segment 2 bases; nucleotides outside the gene matches: 4. The CDR3 is 15 residues long.

The rearrangement joins TRBV5-4 to TRBJ1-2; 7 nucleotides match TRBD1. J gave up 0 bases and V 4 bases, and 9 bases lay outside the gene matches. There are 16 residues in the CDR3. Germline V gene lookup returns CDR1 SGHNT and CDR2 YYREEE (reference sequence). The CDR3 region is CASSIEGAVANYGYTF. DNA of the CDR3: TGTGCCAGCAGCATAGAGGGGGCCGTGGCTAACTATGGCTACACCTTC.

The chain uses TRBV4-3 and TRBJ2-7, with D perhaps matching TRBD1 (6 bases). This CDR3 is 14 amino acids long. The ends were cut back, 0 bases at V and 3 bases at J, with 9 bases in the middle. Germline V gene data show CDR1 as LGHNA and CDR2 as YSLEER. The CDR3 reads CASSQDPGDYEQYF. The CDR3 DNA reads TGCGCCAGCAGCCAAGATCCAGGGGACTACGAGCAGTACTTC.

As regards this clone: An end of the junction does not agree with germline; a read error may underlie this. V is TRBV5-4 and J is TRBJ2-7; 8 nucleotides match TRBD2. Germline CDR1 is SGHNT and CDR2 is YYREEE (reference sequence). The CDR3 extends over 15 amino acids. The CDR3 DNA reads as TGTGCCAGCAGCTTGGCGGCGGGGGGTAGCTACGAGCGGTACTTC. It encodes CASSLAAGGSYERYF.

This sequence joins TRBV19 and TRBJ2-5; D may be TRBD2 (6 bases). V was cut by 3 bases and J by 1 base, with 15 bases left in between. CDR1 LNHDA and CDR2 SQIVND come from the germline V gene (reference sequence). The CDR3 is 16 residues long. The CDR3 nucleotides read TGTGCCAGTAGTATGAGACTAGACGCTCTCCAAGAGACCCAGTACTTC. Amino acids: CASSMRLDALQETQYF.

The chain is built from TRBV10-3 and TRBJ2-3, with unresolved D. The CDR3 is 14 residues long. Trimming removed 7 bases from V and 0 bases from J, with 11 bases in between. Germline CDR1 ENHRY, CDR2 SYGVKD. CDR3 bases: TGTGCCATCAAGGTCCCGGAGAGCACAGATACGCAGTATTTT. Amino acid sequence: CAIKVPESTDTQYF.

The chain combines TRBV18 with TRBJ2-1; 7 bases are a match to TRBD2. The CDR3 is made up of 14 amino acids. V dropped 1 base and J dropped 5; count of bases not matched to a gene: 2. Germline V gene sequence: CDR1 KGHSH, CDR2 LQKENI. The DNA for the CDR3 is TGTGCCAGCTCACCACTGGGGGGGGACAATGAGCAGTTCTTC. Residues: CASSPLGGDNEQFF.

The chain employs TRBV6-5 and TRBJ2-7, with D possibly matching TRBD1 (7 bases). CDR1 is MNHEY, CDR2 SVGAGI, per germline. Trimming shortened V by 0 bases and J by 6 bases, and 15 bases separated the two germline ends. The CDR3 contains 15 residues. In DNA form, the CDR3 reads TGTGCCAGCAGTTACTCGCCAGGGGGGCCCTTCGAGCAGTACTTC. The encoded protein is CASSYSPGGPFEQYF.

This chain joins TRBV4-1 and TRBJ2-1, with D unclear. V was cut by 1 base and J by 8 bases, with 9 bases left in between. Germline V gene lookup returns CDR1 MGHRA and CDR2 YSYEKL. The CDR3 contains 13 residues. CDR3 sequence: CASSQVSVDEQFF. The CDR3 DNA reads as TGCGCCAGCAGCCAAGTTTCCGTCGATGAGCAGTTCTTC.

The chain employs TRBV7-2 and TRBJ1-5; D is perhaps TRBD1 (5 bases). V lost 7 bases, J lost 3 bases, and 13 bases lay in between. The CDR3 length is 14 residues. Germline CDR1 and CDR2: SGHTA and FQGNSA. The CDR3 loop reads CASTDSALNQPQHF. DNA for the CDR3: TGTGCCAGCACCGACAGTGCCCTCAATCAGCCCCAGCATTTT.

The V call is TRBV5-1, the J call TRBJ2-3; a possible D gene is TRBD1 (5 bases). The CDR3 runs 13 residues. CDR1 and CDR2 (germline): SGHRS, YFSETQ. Trimming stripped 1 base from V and 6 bases from J, with 9 bases between. CDR3 nucleotides: TGCGCCAGCAGCTTGCAGGGTTTGGATACGCAGTATTTT. Amino acids: CASSLQGLDTQYF.

The gene calls are TRBV28 and TRBJ1-1; D gene unclear. Trimming cost V 2 bases and J 0 bases, with 7 bases left between them. There are 14 residues in the CDR3. Germline V gene lookup returns CDR1 MDHEN and CDR2 SYDVKM. The DNA of the CDR3 is TGTGCCAGCAGTTTAGAGAGGCTGAACACTGAAGCTTTCTTT. Translating gives CASSLERLNTEAFF.

The chain combines TRBV28 with TRBJ2-7, with 10 bases aligning to TRBD2. This CDR3 contains 15 residues. Trimming took 5 bases from V and 3 from J; bases not matched to a gene: 7. Per the germline V gene, CDR1 is MDHEN and CDR2 is SYDVKM. CDR3 in DNA: TGTGCCAGCAGTCCTAAAGGACTAGCGGTCTACGAGCAGTACTTC. Protein: CASSPKGLAVYEQYF.